The next 19 T cell receptor beta chains were all read from a single sample in a study of robustness of blood B and T cell sequencing. Instead of genomic DNA, mRNA was used to measure TCR beta repertoires. A 5' template-switch oligo added a universal priming site during cDNA synthesis. The template-switch oligo carried a 12-nucleotide random UMI tagging each cDNA molecule. TCRdb fed the PCR reads into MiXCR, producing one record per CDR3 protein. Among 3,500 to 4,500 distinct CDR3 sequences, roughly half were seen once, and the ten largest hold roughly 25%. The sample was peripheral blood. The receptors derive from a human donor in good health.

The chain is built from TRBV6-5 and TRBJ1-1; D unclear. V lost 0 bases and J 5 bases, leaving 7 bases between the germline ends. CDR1 MNHEY and CDR2 SVGAGI come from the germline V gene. CDR3 length: 13 amino acids. In nucleotides, the CDR3 is TGTGCCAGCAGTTACTCGATCGGGACTGAAGCTTTCTTT. It yields the protein CASSYSIGTEAFF.

The J gene is TRBJ1-4, the V gene TRBV30; D gene ambiguous. The V end lost 2 bases, the J end lost 0 bases, and 7 bases lay between the germline ends. The germline CDR1 and CDR2 sequences are GTSNPN and SVGIG (reference sequence). The CDR3 consists of 14 residues. The DNA for the CDR3 is TGTGCCTGGAGTCGGGGTTCAACTAATGAAAAACTGTTTTTT. This translates into CAWSRGSTNEKLFF. The full variable domain, with the rest looked up from reference TRBV30 and TRBJ1-4, is SQTIHQWPATLVQPVGSPLSLECTVEGTSNPNLYWYRQAAGRGLQLLFYSVGIGQISSEVPQNLSASRPQDRQFILSSKKLLLSDSGFYLCAWSRGSTNEKLFFGSGTQLSVL.

This chain uses TRBV11-2 with TRBJ2-1, with 8 bases matching TRBD2. Germline V gives CDR1 SGHAT, CDR2 FQNNGV. The CDR3 is 16 residues long. J gave up 7 bases and V 2 bases, and 10 bases lay outside the gene matches. The CDR3 coding sequence is TGTGCCAGCAGCTTAAGGCGGGGGGTACTGAGTAATGAGCAGTTCTTC. Translating gives CASSLRRGVLSNEQFF. Full variable domain (outside the CDR3, taken from reference TRBV11-2 and TRBJ2-1): EAGVAQSPRYKIIEKRQSVAFWCNPISGHATLYWYQQILGQGPKLLIQFQNNGVVDDSQLPKDRFSAERLKGVDSTLKIQPAKLEDSAVYLCASSLRRGVLSNEQFFGPGTRLTVL.

The rearrangement uses TRBV29-1 and TRBJ2-5; D perhaps matches TRBD2 (6 bases). CDR3 length equals 14 residues. Between the trimmed V and J ends, which lost 6 bases and 4 bases, there was a span of 18 bases. Germline values: CDR1 SQVTM, CDR2 ANQGSEA. CDR3: CSVESGGIRETQYF. CDR3 bases: TGCAGCGTCGAAAGTGGGGGGATTAGAGAGACCCAGTACTTC.

V is TRBV7-2 and J is TRBJ1-5; D gene unclear. Germline CDR1 reads SGHTA; CDR2 reads FQGNSA. The CDR3 runs 13 residues. V was trimmed by 3 bases and J by 7 bases, leaving 10 bases between them. CDR3 sequence (DNA): TGTGCCAGCAGCTTTGTGGGGAGCCAGCCCCAGCATTTT. It encodes CASSFVGSQPQHF.

This clonotype has only one observation. At one boundary the junction diverges from the germline segment, which might be a read error. V is TRBV11-2 and J is TRBJ2-7; the match to TRBD1 covers 9 bases. This CDR3 has 16 amino acids. The germline V gene encodes CDR1 SGHAT and CDR2 FQNNGV. The CDR3 is CVSSLGGRPGQGEQYF. Written as DNA, the CDR3 is TGTGTCAGCAGCTTAGGAGGGCGGCCGGGACAGGGCGAGCAGTACTTC.

Concerning this clonotype: At one end, the junction sequence differs from germline, possibly due to a read error. The CDR3: CASSGSGGLTDTKYF. CDR3 nucleotide sequence: TGTGCCAGCAGTGGCAGCGGGGGGTTAACAGATACGAAGTATTTT. The J gene is TRBJ2-3, the V gene TRBV2; 9 positions agree with TRBD2. Germline CDR1 is SNHLY and CDR2 is FYNNEI. The CDR3 sequence is 15 residues long.

This clonotype was seen a handful of times. This rearrangement joins TRBV9 to TRBJ2-7; unclear D gene. The germline V and J ends were trimmed by 1 base and 2 bases, with 13 bases remaining between them. The CDR3 runs 15 residues. The germline CDR1 and CDR2 sequences are SGDLS and YYNGEE. The CDR3 DNA sequence: TGTGCCAGCAGCGTATCGGCTGCAGCCACCTACGAGCAGTACTTC. Its translation: CASSVSAAATYEQYF.

The chain employs TRBV7-6 and TRBJ2-7, with TRBD1 as a possible D gene (6 bases). Germline V gene data show CDR1 as SGHVS and CDR2 as FNYEAQ. Trimming took 5 bases from V and 0 from J, leaving 23 bases between them. CDR3 length equals 18 residues. The CDR3 reads CASSNLPPGATSSYEQYF. DNA for the CDR3: TGTGCCAGCAGCAATCTCCCCCCAGGGGCCACTTCCTCCTACGAGCAGTACTTC.

The rearrangement uses TRBV5-6 and TRBJ2-3; 7 bases match TRBD2. J lost 2 bases, V lost 6 bases, and 15 bases had no gene match. Per the germline V gene, CDR1 is SGHDT and CDR2 is YYEEEE. There are 17 residues in the CDR3. The CDR3 here is CASTWTGGRGTTDTQYF. The DNA of the CDR3 is TGTGCCAGCACCTGGACCGGAGGGCGGGGGACCACAGATACGCAGTATTTT.

The chain is built from TRBV5-1 and TRBJ2-1; TRBD2 matches at 7 bases. The CDR3 length is 17 residues. J gave up 0 bases and V 4 bases, and 10 bases lay outside the gene matches. Looked up from germline, CDR1 is SGHRS and CDR2 is YFSETQ. As DNA, the CDR3 is TGCGCCAGCAGCAGCGGGGAGGTGAGGAGCTCCTACAATGAGCAGTTCTTC. This codes for CASSSGEVRSSYNEQFF.

This rearrangement joins TRBV9 to TRBJ2-5; 8 positions agree with TRBD2. The V gene's germline CDR1 is SGDLS and CDR2 YYNGEE. This CDR3 has 16 residues. J was trimmed by 2 bases and V by 0 bases; bases with no gene match: 6. CDR3 bases: TGTGCCAGCAGCGTAGGAGGGCGGGGGGCGCAAGAGACCCAGTACTTC. Translated, it gives CASSVGGRGAQETQYF. Based on the CDR3 plus reference TRBV9 and TRBJ2-5, the full variable domain is DSGVTQTPKHLITATGQRVTLRCSPRSGDLSVYWYQQSLDQGLQFLIQYYNGEERAKGNILERFSAQQFPDLHSELNLSSLELGDSALYFCASSVGGRGAQETQYFGPGTRLLVL.

The genes are TRBV20-1 and TRBJ2-1; TRBD1 is a possible D gene (5 bases). V lost 3 bases and J lost 4, with 13 bases in between. The CDR3 totals 14 residues. CDR1 DFQATT and CDR2 SNEGSKA come from the germline V gene (reference sequence). The CDR3 is CSASFVTVYNEQFF. The CDR3 coding sequence is TGCAGTGCTAGTTTTGTGACAGTTTACAATGAGCAGTTCTTC.

The rearrangement uses TRBV10-3 and TRBJ2-1; D might be TRBD1 (6 bases). Germline CDR1 ENHRY, CDR2 SYGVKD. CDR3 length equals 13 residues. V gave up 11 bases and J gave up 2 bases, with 13 bases separating them. The CDR3 is CARTALTYNEQFF. The CDR3 DNA sequence: TGTGCCCGGACAGCACTAACCTACAATGAGCAGTTCTTC.

The rearrangement links TRBV15 to TRBJ1-5; tentative D call: TRBD1 (5 bases). Germline assignment: CDR1 LNHNV and CDR2 YYDKDF (reference sequence). The V end lost 5 bases, the J end lost 6 bases, and 11 bases lay between the germline ends. The CDR3 runs to 13 residues. CDR3 nucleotide sequence: TGTGCCACCAGCGTAGGGGTAGGTCAGCCCCAGCATTTT. Encoded protein: CATSVGVGQPQHF.

The chain uses TRBV15 and TRBJ1-2, with D possibly being TRBD1 (5 bases). Trimming took off 5 bases at V and 6 bases at J, with 19 bases between the two ends. Germline values: CDR1 LNHNV, CDR2 YYDKDF (reference sequence). The CDR3 covers 15 residues. The CDR3 DNA sequence: TGTGCCACCAGCTCCCCAGGGAGGCTTGAGAATGGCTACACCTTC. Protein product: CATSSPGRLENGYTF.

This clonotype was detected only a few times. The V call is TRBV5-3, the J call TRBJ1-3; 8 nucleotides line up with TRBD1. TRBV5-3 is an ORF, with its function uncertain. This CDR3 contains 17 residues. V trimming: 5 bases; J trimming: 3 bases; junction bases outside the gene matches: 13. The CDR3 DNA is TGTGCCAGAAGACAAAGAGGGCACAGGGGGGATGGAAACACCATATATTTT. This encodes CARRQRGHRGDGNTIYF.

This chain joins TRBV7-3 and TRBJ2-7; 7 positions match TRBD1. The germline CDR1 and CDR2 sequences are SGHTA and FQGTGA. CDR3 length equals 14 residues. Trimming removed 0 bases from V and 7 bases from J; junction bases left unmatched: 6. CDR3 loop: CASSLTRDSHEQYF. The CDR3, as DNA: TGTGCCAGCAGCTTAACGAGGGACAGCCATGAGCAGTACTTC.

Details on this clonotype: The junction departs from germline at one end; a sequencing error may be responsible. This chain connects TRBV12-3 or TRBV12-4 to TRBJ2-3; TRBD2 matches at 11 bases. CDR3 length equals 18 residues. The CDR3 loop reads CASTPGLLAGDLTDKQYF. In DNA, the CDR3 is TGTGCCAGCACCCCGGGGCTACTAGCGGGGGATCTCACAGATAAGCAGTATTTT.